This T cell receptor (beta chain) derives from a study of early stage breast cancer tumors. Findings of the study overall: Tumor and normal breast were distinguished via blood comparison in about 90% of the 16 patients.

The CDR3 extends over 13 amino acids. J lost 4 bases, V lost 5 bases, and 5 bases had no gene match. The germline CDR1 and CDR2 sequences are SGHTA and FQGNSA. About this clone itself: The antigen is not known.

The table came from immunoSEQ multiplex PCR; TCRdb's copy has only in-frame clones and leaves some out. In the table there are approximately 52,000 clones, roughly 83% of which are singletons. This chain connects TRBV7-2 to TRBJ2-7, with 7 bases lining up with TRBD1. Sequenced material: blood. This receptor was taken from a person aged 45 to 59 with breast cancer. DNA of the CDR3: TGTGCCAGCAGCCTACTACAGGGGTACGAGCAGTACTTC. This codes for CASSLLQGYEQYF.